One T cell receptor (beta chain) is described in this entry. The sample originates from a study of blood T cell repertoires in COVID-19. Overall study context: Collection of acute and convalescent COVID-19 samples took place in the United States, Italy and Spain. T cells, B-cell-depleted T cells, or PBMCs supplied cDNA or gDNA.

CDR3 length equals 12 residues. V shed 4 bases and J shed 3 bases, with 6 bases lying between them. In the source study's methods: Estimation of nucleated cell counts was performed using reference gene primer amplification. Some clones are missing from TCRdb's copy, which holds only in-frame ones; the method was immunoSEQ multiplex PCR. V and J calls and clone size are given by that table; D and trimming were obtained from the DNA. This sample yields about 190,000 clones, of which more than 75% are seen a single time; almost 5% belongs to the top ten. The chain recombines TRBV12-3 or TRBV12-4 with TRBJ1-2; D remains unclear. Sequenced input: peripheral blood. This clonotype originated in a woman of 80 years or more with acute or convalescent COVID-19. The CDR3 coding sequence is TGTGCCAGCAGTTCTTCTGACTATGGCTACACCTTC. It is translated as CASSSSDYGYTF.